Presented here are 22 T cell receptor beta chains from one specimen sequenced in a study of T-cell reconstitution after alpha-beta-depleted transplantation in children. Unique molecular identifiers were used in preparing the TCRbeta library. TCRdb fed the PCR reads into MiXCR, producing one record per CDR3 protein. This sample has 130,000 to 150,000 distinct CDR3 sequences, with 8.8% found just once. Here the sequenced sample was PBMCs, mostly from graft donor cells, taken 180 days after TCRalphabeta/CD19-depleted stem cell transplant. The receptors shown here come from a female patient aged 2-10 years who had a stem cell transplant for congenital amegakaryocytic thrombocytopenia, so the T cells may come from the graft donor.

About this clonotype: This may stem from a read error, because a much larger clone lies one nucleotide away. J is TRBJ2-4 and V is TRBV5-6; D is possibly TRBD1 (6 bases). The CDR3 covers 13 residues. CDR1 and CDR2 from the germline V gene are SGHDT and YYEEEE. V was pared by 4 bases and J by 11 bases, with 16 bases between. The CDR3 loop reads CASSPGLPGVQYF. The DNA of the CDR3 is TGTGCCAGCAGCCCGGGGCTCCCAGGGGTTCAGTACTTC.

This clonotype was found many times. V gene TRBV12-3 or TRBV12-4 combines with J gene TRBJ2-3; D unresolved. The CDR3 extends over 14 amino acids. V dropped 1 base and J dropped 6 bases, with 11 bases sitting between them. CDR3 in amino acids: CASSLGYRGDTQYF. CDR3 coding DNA: TGTGCCAGCAGTTTAGGCTACCGTGGGGATACGCAGTATTTT.

This clonotype was seen repeatedly, ten times or more. This chain joins TRBV28 and TRBJ2-7; D possibly uses TRBD1 or TRBD2 (5 bases each). Germline CDR1 reads MDHEN; CDR2 reads SYDVKM. This CDR3 has 14 residues. Trimming left V 6 bases short and J 2 bases short, with 14 bases between. The CDR3 here is CASRTGRRTYEQYF. In DNA form, the CDR3 reads TGTGCCAGCAGGACGGGACGGAGGACCTACGAGCAGTACTTC.

This clonotype was seen at least ten times. The rearrangement uses TRBV23-1 and TRBJ2-7; D is undetermined. TRBV23-1 qualifies as an ORF whose function is uncertain. Trimming took 0 bases from V and 3 from J, leaving 3 bases between them. The CDR3 spans 12 residues. CDR3 DNA sequence: TGCGCCAGCAGTCAATCAGGCTACGAGCAGTACTTC. This gives the protein CASSQSGYEQYF.

This clonotype has at least ten counts. The gene calls are TRBV11-2 and TRBJ1-2, with TRBD1 as a possible D gene (5 bases). The CDR3 length is 15 residues. Germline lookup yields CDR1 SGHAT and CDR2 FQNNGV. The V and J ends lost 1 base and 3 bases respectively, with 12 bases between them. CDR3 sequence: CASSLGQTVDYGYTF. CDR3 sequence (DNA): TGTGCCAGCAGCTTAGGCCAGACAGTGGACTATGGCTACACCTTC. The full variable domain, rest sourced from reference TRBV11-2 and TRBJ1-2, is EAGVAQSPRYKIIEKRQSVAFWCNPISGHATLYWYQQILGQGPKLLIQFQNNGVVDDSQLPKDRFSAERLKGVDSTLKIQPAKLEDSAVYLCASSLGQTVDYGYTFGSGTRLTVV.

Ten or more counts support this clonotype. This chain connects TRBV29-1 to TRBJ2-2; 9 nucleotides align to TRBD1. The CDR3 is made up of 14 amino acids. V was clipped by 7 bases and J by 5 bases; unmatched bases: 8. Germline assignment: CDR1 SQVTM and CDR2 ANQGSEA. As DNA, the CDR3 is TGCAGCGCACAGGGACAGGGATGGACCGGGGAGCTGTTTTTT. Residues: CSAQGQGWTGELFF.

This clonotype has a count of ten or more. The chain uses TRBV11-2 and TRBJ1-2; D might be TRBD1 (5 bases). Trimming removed 0 bases from V and 8 bases from J, with 10 bases in between. Germline CDR1 SGHAT, CDR2 FQNNGV. CDR3 length equals 13 residues. CDR3: CASSLDRGRGYTF. CDR3 DNA: TGTGCCAGCAGCTTAGATAGGGGACGGGGCTACACCTTC.

This clonotype occurred many times. In DNA form, the CDR3 reads TGTGCCAGCAGTTTATCTAACTATGGCTACACCTTC. Translating gives CASSLSNYGYTF. The V call is TRBV12-3 or TRBV12-4, the J call TRBJ1-2; D not resolved. The CDR3 contains 12 residues. Trimming cost V 2 bases and J 0 bases, with 1 base left between them.

This clonotype came up many times. The chain links TRBV20-1 to TRBJ2-7; 8 nucleotides agree with TRBD2. The CDR3 extends over 15 amino acids. The J segment lost 3 bases and the V segment lost 0 bases, leaving 7 bases of the junction unmatched. CDR1 is DFQATT, CDR2 SNEGSKA, per germline (reference sequence). In DNA, the CDR3 is TGCAGTGCTAGAGATGGGGGAGCGGGAGACTACGAGCAGTACTTC. This sequence encodes CSARDGGAGDYEQYF.

The chain employs TRBV20-1 and TRBJ1-5; D might be TRBD1 (5 bases). The V gene lost 0 bases and the J gene lost 2 bases, with 17 bases spanning the gap. From germline, CDR1 is DFQATT and CDR2 SNEGSKA (reference sequence). The CDR3 is 17 amino acids. The CDR3 coding sequence is TGCAGTGCTAGAGACATTTACAGGACTGTGGGCAATCAGCCCCAGCATTTT. Its translation: CSARDIYRTVGNQPQHF.

In its sample, this clonotype was seen many times. V and J are TRBV28 and TRBJ2-1; D is unclear. The CDR3 has 17 residues. Trimming shortened V by 0 bases and J by 5 bases, and 17 bases separated the two germline ends. Per germline, CDR1 MDHEN and CDR2 SYDVKM. CDR3 nucleotide sequence: TGTGCCAGCAGTTTATGGGGTGGGCCCAGCACACACAATGAGCAGTTCTTC. Protein product: CASSLWGGPSTHNEQFF.

This clonotype was detected a few times. The CDR3 nucleotides read TGCAGTGCTACTTCGGGTCTAGCGGGAATAAATGAGCAGTTCTTC. Protein sequence: CSATSGLAGINEQFF. The rearrangement uses TRBV20-1 and TRBJ2-1; 9 bases are a match to TRBD2. CDR1 DFQATT and CDR2 SNEGSKA come from the germline V gene (reference sequence). Losses at the gene ends were 4 bases for V and 7 bases for J; bases not matched to a gene: 11. The CDR3 consists of 15 residues.

In its sample, this clonotype was seen many times. The chain carries TRBV7-9 and TRBJ2-7; D remains unclear. CDR3 length equals 14 residues. Trimming stripped 6 bases from V and 0 bases from J, with 12 bases between. Germline-derived CDR1 and CDR2 are SEHNR and FQNEAQ (reference sequence). The CDR3 loop reads CASSRERDSYEQYF. The CDR3 DNA follows: TGTGCCAGCAGTAGGGAAAGGGACTCCTACGAGCAGTACTTC.

This clonotype was recorded many times. V and J are TRBV29-1 and TRBJ2-7, with 8 bases identical to TRBD1. The CDR3 totals 14 residues. Germline loops: CDR1 SQVTM, CDR2 ANQGSEA. J gave up 5 bases and V 1 base, and 7 bases lay outside the gene matches. The CDR3 spells CSVEVLGQGDEQYF. Here the CDR3 DNA reads TGCAGCGTTGAAGTGCTTGGACAGGGAGACGAGCAGTACTTC.

CDR3 region: CASSSRDRGLAGELFF. The CDR3, as DNA: TGCGCCAGCAGCTCCCGGGACAGGGGGCTTGCCGGGGAGCTGTTTTTT. The rearrangement uses TRBV5-1 and TRBJ2-2, with 12 positions matching TRBD1. Germline V lookup: CDR1 SGHRS, CDR2 YFSETQ. V was clipped by 3 bases and J by 6 bases; unmatched bases: 6. The CDR3 has 16 residues.

The chain has TRBV20-1 and TRBJ2-5; 8 bases align to TRBD2. CDR1 is DFQATT, CDR2 SNEGSKA, per germline (reference sequence). This CDR3 contains 13 residues. V shed 0 bases and J 5 bases; nucleotides not matched to a gene: 2. DNA of the CDR3: TGCAGTGCTAGAGATCCTAGCGGGGAGACCCAGTACTTC. Translation: CSARDPSGETQYF.

Ten or more counts support this clonotype. The V call is TRBV11-2, the J call TRBJ2-2, with 15 nucleotides matching TRBD2. Germline trimming cut 5 bases from V and 9 bases from J; bases unmatched to any gene: 7. CDR1 and CDR2 from the germline V gene are SGHAT and FQNNGV. There are 16 residues in the CDR3. This chain's CDR3 is CASSAGLAGGPRELFF. In DNA, the CDR3 is TGTGCCAGCAGCGCCGGACTAGCGGGAGGGCCGAGGGAGCTGTTTTTT. The full variable domain, with the rest looked up from reference TRBV11-2 and TRBJ2-2, is EAGVAQSPRYKIIEKRQSVAFWCNPISGHATLYWYQQILGQGPKLLIQFQNNGVVDDSQLPKDRFSAERLKGVDSTLKIQPAKLEDSAVYLCASSAGLAGGPRELFFGEGSRLTVL.

This clonotype was picked up many times. This chain connects TRBV6-5 to TRBJ1-6; no clear D. The V end lost 0 bases, the J end lost 6 bases, and 12 bases lay between the germline ends. From germline, CDR1 is MNHEY and CDR2 SVGAGI. The CDR3 consists of 16 residues. This CDR3 reads CASSYSLGIGNSPLHF. Here the CDR3 DNA reads TGTGCCAGCAGTTACTCGTTAGGAATTGGTAATTCACCCCTCCACTTT.

This clonotype was detected ten times or more. The chain uses TRBV28 and TRBJ2-1; TRBD2 might be the D (6 bases). In germline, CDR1 is MDHEN, CDR2 SYDVKM. The CDR3 is made up of 16 amino acids. V was pared by 6 bases and J by 6 bases, with 21 bases between. The CDR3 loop reads CASSLGGLGLLNEQFF. CDR3 bases: TGTGCCAGCAGCCTCGGGGGATTAGGACTTCTCAATGAGCAGTTCTTC.

This clonotype has at least ten counts. V gene TRBV5-4 combines with J gene TRBJ1-2; TRBD1 matches at 7 bases. Trimming at V came to 2 bases and at J to 2 bases, leaving 3 bases not matched to a gene. Germline V gene data show CDR1 as SGHNT and CDR2 as YYREEE (reference sequence). The CDR3 is 14 residues long. The CDR3 sequence: CASSFRTGNYGYTF. In DNA, the CDR3 is TGTGCCAGCAGCTTTAGGACAGGAAACTATGGCTACACCTTC.

About this clonotype: A much larger clonotype is one base distant, so this may be a read error. This chain links TRBV29-1 with TRBJ1-1; TRBD1 is a possible D gene (5 bases). From germline, CDR1 is SQVTM and CDR2 ANQGSEA. The CDR3 totals 14 residues. This CDR3 reads CSVEGSNGGPEASF. The CDR3 DNA is TGCAGCGTTGAGGGTAGCAATGGGGGTCCTGAAGCTTCCTTT.

This clonotype has ten or more counts. The gene calls are TRBV28 and TRBJ1-2; the match to TRBD1 covers 8 bases. The CDR3 runs to 16 residues. The V gene's germline CDR1 is MDHEN and CDR2 SYDVKM. Losses at the gene ends were 2 bases for V and 7 bases for J; bases not matched to a gene: 12. The CDR3 nucleotides read TGTGCCAGCAGTTTACTGGGAGACAGGGGAAGAAGTGGCTACACCTTC. The encoded protein is CASSLLGDRGRSGYTF.